Following are 10 T cell receptor beta chains from one sample sequenced in a study of vaccination effects on CD4 cells after COVID-19. Antigen-specific CD4+ T cells were first expanded with viral peptide pools by the ViraFEST assay and only then sequenced. Upon completion of 10 to 11 days in culture, CD4+ T cells were isolated. Between March and December 2020, the person had a SARS-CoV-2 infection that PCR confirmed. Antigen specificity for these receptors is unknown. Assay: immunoSEQ multiplex PCR; the TCRdb copy retains only in-frame clones and omits some. Among tens of thousands of clones listed, approximately 70% were seen once. The sequencing used CD4+ T cells from PBMCs cultured with a peptide pool, collected before COVID-19 vaccination. These receptors all stem from a human donor who had a prior SARS-CoV-2 infection.

CDR3 region: CASSLERAGNNEQFF. CDR3 DNA sequence: TGCGCCAGCAGCTTGGAGCGGGCAGGGAACAATGAGCAGTTCTTC. The chain couples TRBV5-1 to TRBJ2-1; the D gene is possibly TRBD2 (6 bases). CDR1 is SGHRS, CDR2 YFSETQ, per germline. The ends were cut back, 0 bases at V and 5 bases at J, with 12 bases in the middle. The CDR3 loop spans 15 amino acids.

This chain uses TRBV6-1 with TRBJ1-4; D is unresolved. Germline V gene data show CDR1 as MNHNS and CDR2 as SASEGT. V was cut by 7 bases and J by 7 bases, with 13 bases left in between. CDR3 length equals 13 residues. CDR3 residues: CASTADRSEKLFF. The CDR3 DNA reads as TGTGCCAGCACTGCAGATAGGAGTGAAAAACTGTTTTTT.

This clone came up a few times. The chain carries TRBV29-1 and TRBJ2-1, with D uncertain. The V end lost 3 bases, the J end lost 7 bases, and 16 bases lay between the germline ends. The CDR3 totals 14 residues. Germline CDR1 SQVTM, CDR2 ANQGSEA. The CDR3 spells CSVDRAWLTNEQFF. CDR3 DNA: TGCAGCGTTGATAGGGCCTGGTTGACGAATGAGCAGTTCTTC.

This clone was counted between two and nine times. The rearrangement joins TRBV5-8 to TRBJ2-1; the match to TRBD2 covers 15 bases. This CDR3 has 17 residues. The V gene's germline CDR1 is SGHTS and CDR2 YDEGEE. Trimming cost V 1 base and J 6 bases; bases outside gene matches: 5. The CDR3 region has the DNA TGTGCCAGCAGCTTGACCCGGACTAGCGGGAGGGCCAATGAGCAGTTCTTC. It codes for CASSLTRTSGRANEQFF.

The chain couples TRBV29-1 to TRBJ2-3, with 7 bases identical to TRBD1. The CDR3 sequence is 12 residues long. The ends lost 7 bases at V and 3 bases at J; junction bases unmatched: 4. Looked up from germline, CDR1 is SQVTM and CDR2 is ANQGSEA. CDR3 in amino acids: CSEEQGTDTQYF. CDR3 nucleotides: TGCAGCGAGGAACAGGGGACAGATACGCAGTATTTT.

This clone was detected a few times. The chain carries TRBV2 and TRBJ2-7; D gene unclear. CDR3 length equals 11 residues. Germline V gives CDR1 SNHLY, CDR2 FYNNEI. V lost 5 bases, J lost 2 bases, and 4 bases lay in between. The CDR3 is CASSLPYEQYF. In nucleotides, the CDR3 is TGTGCCAGCAGTCTACCCTACGAGCAGTACTTC.

Here the CDR3 reads CSAAQGAFAEAFF. CDR3 nucleotide sequence: TGCAGCGCGGCGCAGGGGGCGTTCGCTGAAGCTTTCTTT. This chain uses TRBV29-1 with TRBJ1-1; 8 bases match TRBD1. Losses at the gene ends were 7 bases for V and 6 bases for J; bases not matched to a gene: 10. This CDR3 has 13 residues. Germline values: CDR1 SQVTM, CDR2 ANQGSEA.

The rearrangement joins TRBV7-2 to TRBJ2-4; maybe TRBD2 (6 bases). The CDR3 runs to 14 residues. Germline V gene lookup returns CDR1 SGHTA and CDR2 FQGNSA. V was cut by 3 bases and J by 6 bases, with 12 bases left in between. This CDR3 is CASSFWRDANIQYF. The CDR3 nucleotides are TGTGCCAGCAGCTTCTGGCGGGATGCAAACATTCAGTACTTC.

The chain joins TRBV10-1 to TRBJ2-2; 9 bases agree with TRBD2. V shed 3 bases and J 5 bases; nucleotides not matched to a gene: 7. The CDR3 runs 16 residues. CDR1 is WNHNN and CDR2 is SYGVQD in the germline V gene (reference sequence). CDR3 bases: TGCGCCAGCAGTGAAGGTCTAGCGGGACGAACCGGGGAGCTGTTTTTT. Translated, it gives CASSEGLAGRTGELFF.

The chain recombines TRBV6-5 with TRBJ2-3, with 7 bases that match TRBD2. Germline assignment: CDR1 MNHEY and CDR2 SVGAGI. The V and J ends lost 9 bases and 4 bases, in that order; junction bases with no gene match: 7. The CDR3 contains 13 residues. The CDR3, as DNA: TGTGCCAGTCGACTAGCCGCGGCAGATACGCAGTATTTT. This gives the protein CASRLAAADTQYF.